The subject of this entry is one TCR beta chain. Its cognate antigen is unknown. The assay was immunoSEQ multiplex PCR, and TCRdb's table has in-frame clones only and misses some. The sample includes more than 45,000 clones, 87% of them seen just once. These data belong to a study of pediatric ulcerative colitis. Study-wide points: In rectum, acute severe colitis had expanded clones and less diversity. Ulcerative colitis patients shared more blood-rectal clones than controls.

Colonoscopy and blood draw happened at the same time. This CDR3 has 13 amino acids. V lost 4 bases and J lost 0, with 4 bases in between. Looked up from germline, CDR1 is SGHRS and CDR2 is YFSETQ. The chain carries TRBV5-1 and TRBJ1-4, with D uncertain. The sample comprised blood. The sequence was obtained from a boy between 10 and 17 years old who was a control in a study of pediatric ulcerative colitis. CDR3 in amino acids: CASSLATNEKLFF. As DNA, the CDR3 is TGCGCCAGCAGCCTAGCAACTAATGAAAAACTGTTTTTT.